The 20 T cell receptor beta chains listed next were all sequenced from one sample in a study of T-cell memory formation after mild COVID-19. Each CDR3 protein is one row after TCRdb ran MiXCR on the 5' RACE reads. The sample shows 240,000 or so distinct CDR3 sequences, around 10% of them seen only once. Sequencing was performed on PBMCs or a T cell subset sorted from them (not recorded which). These receptor sequences come from a man younger than 30 who had mild COVID-19 (a few samples of this study predate the infection). Cell type and time point are not known.

This clonotype occurred many times. The chain joins TRBV12-3 or TRBV12-4 to TRBJ2-1; D is unclear. Trimming removed 2 bases from V and 5 bases from J, with 7 bases in between. CDR3 length: 13 residues. The CDR3 DNA follows: TGTGCCAGCAGTTTACTAGTTAACAATGAGCAGTTCTTC. Its protein product is CASSLLVNNEQFF.

The genes are TRBV20-1 and TRBJ1-4; D uncertain. V was trimmed by 6 bases and J by 3 bases, leaving 17 bases between them. In germline, CDR1 is DFQATT, CDR2 SNEGSKA (reference sequence). The CDR3 is made up of 15 amino acids. CDR3 sequence: CSAPSPRVANEKLFF. DNA of the CDR3: TGCAGTGCGCCCTCACCCCGGGTAGCTAATGAAAAACTGTTTTTT.

This clonotype was found a few times. J is TRBJ2-5 and V is TRBV27, with D perhaps matching TRBD1 or TRBD2 (6 bases each). V was shortened by 4 bases and J by 4 bases, with 16 bases between the two germline ends. Germline V gives CDR1 MNHEY, CDR2 SMNVEV (reference sequence). The CDR3 extends over 15 amino acids. CDR3 protein: CASSWSQGGRETQYF. The DNA for the CDR3 is TGTGCCAGCAGTTGGTCCCAAGGGGGGCGAGAGACCCAGTACTTC.

This clonotype has a handful of counts. The CDR3, as DNA: TGTGCCACCAGCAGAGAGACAGGGACCCTGAACACTGAAGCTTTCTTT. Residues: CATSRETGTLNTEAFF. The V gene is TRBV15, the J gene TRBJ1-1; 7 bases agree with TRBD1. Looked up from germline, CDR1 is LNHNV and CDR2 is YYDKDF (reference sequence). There are 16 residues in the CDR3. V gave up 0 bases and J gave up 0 bases; unmatched junction bases: 4.

In its sample, this clonotype was seen many times. The chain uses TRBV12-3 or TRBV12-4 and TRBJ2-2; a weak D match, TRBD1 (6 bases). This CDR3 comprises 15 residues. Trimming took 6 bases from V and 2 from J, leaving 13 bases between them. As DNA, the CDR3 is TGTGCCAGCAGCCAAAGACAGGCCAACACCGGGGAGCTGTTTTTT. It encodes CASSQRQANTGELFF.

This clonotype has at least ten counts. The V and J genes are TRBV12-3 or TRBV12-4 and TRBJ1-5; 7 bases are shared with TRBD1. Trimming took 4 bases from V and 7 from J; bases not matched to a gene: 7. The CDR3 spans 14 residues. As DNA, the CDR3 is TGTGCCAGCAGTTGGGAGACAGGGCAGCAGCCCCAGCATTTT. Its protein product is CASSWETGQQPQHF.

This clonotype appeared a few times. The CDR3 loop is CASSLARSHAYGYTF. The DNA of the CDR3 is TGTGCCAGCAGCTTAGCGCGCAGCCATGCCTATGGCTACACCTTC. The genes are TRBV7-2 and TRBJ1-2, with D uncertain. V was shortened by 0 bases and J by 4 bases, with 12 bases between the two germline ends. CDR1 is SGHTA, CDR2 FQGNSA, per germline. The CDR3 is 15 amino acids.

This clonotype has more than one count but fewer than ten. The chain carries TRBV3-1 and TRBJ1-2; D might be TRBD1 (5 bases). The germline V and J ends were trimmed by 4 bases and 14 bases, with 17 bases remaining between them. This CDR3 has 12 residues. The germline V gene encodes CDR1 LGHDT and CDR2 YNNKEL (reference sequence). The DNA of the CDR3 is TGTGCCAGCAGCCTTTCGGGACCAAGAAGGACCTTC. Encoded protein: CASSLSGPRRTF.

This clonotype was seen only a few times. CDR3 in amino acids: CASSFGGAGGGYQETQYF. The CDR3 nucleotides are TGCGCCAGCAGCTTCGGCGGGGCAGGCGGTGGGTATCAGGAGACCCAGTACTTC. This sequence joins TRBV5-1 and TRBJ2-5; D is perhaps TRBD2 (6 bases). Deletions cut 2 bases from V and 5 bases from J, with 25 bases between. The CDR3 runs to 18 residues. Germline V gene sequence: CDR1 SGHRS, CDR2 YFSETQ.

This clonotype was observed a few times. CDR3 nucleotides: TGTGCCAGCTCAGGGCCTAACTCCTACGAGCAGTACGTC. This translates into CASSGPNSYEQYV. The chain recombines TRBV18 with TRBJ2-7; D gene unclear. Deletions cut 5 bases from V and 0 bases from J, with 8 bases between. Germline lookup yields CDR1 KGHSH and CDR2 LQKENI. This CDR3 comprises 13 residues.

This clonotype was observed a handful of times. The chain uses TRBV5-1 and TRBJ1-5; D is uncertain. V was shortened by 0 bases and J by 10 bases, with 8 bases between the two germline ends. CDR1 SGHRS and CDR2 YFSETQ come from the germline V gene. The CDR3 has 12 residues. CDR3 amino acids: CASSLGGVPQHF. The CDR3 DNA follows: TGCGCCAGCAGCTTGGGTGGAGTACCCCAGCATTTT.

The CDR3: CASTGQGLGTEAFF. In DNA, the CDR3 is TGTGCCAGCACCGGACAGGGTTTGGGCACTGAAGCTTTCTTT. The rearrangement uses TRBV7-9 and TRBJ1-1, with 8 bases that match TRBD1. The CDR3 contains 14 residues. CDR1 and CDR2 (germline): SEHNR, FQNEAQ (reference sequence). V lost 7 bases and J lost 4; bases outside the gene matches: 8.

This clonotype occurred many times. The CDR3 is CASSLRRGGRADTQYF. The CDR3 DNA is TGTGCCAGCAGCTTAAGACGGGGGGGCCGGGCAGATACGCAGTATTTT. The chain links TRBV7-9 to TRBJ2-3, with 8 bases that match TRBD2. The V gene's germline CDR1 is SEHNR and CDR2 FQNEAQ (reference sequence). Trimming removed 2 bases from V and 4 bases from J; junction bases left unmatched: 8. The CDR3 spans 16 residues. The complete variable domain, with remaining parts taken from reference TRBV7-9 and TRBJ2-3, reads DTGVSQNPRHKITKRGQNVTFRCDPISEHNRLYWYRQTLGQGPEFLTYFQNEAQLEKSRLLSDRFSAERPKGSFSTLEIQRTEQGDSAMYLCASSLRRGGRADTQYFGPGTRLTVL.

The chain has TRBV5-1 and TRBJ1-1; tentatively, D is TRBD1 (6 bases). Per the germline V gene, CDR1 is SGHRS and CDR2 is YFSETQ. This CDR3 comprises 14 residues. V dropped 1 base and J dropped 7 bases, with 14 bases sitting between them. The CDR3 reads CASSLSWTEIEAFF. The DNA of the CDR3 is TGCGCCAGCAGCTTGAGTTGGACAGAAATTGAAGCTTTCTTT.

This clonotype was detected only a few times. CDR3: CASIGTDTPNYGYTF. CDR3 in DNA: TGTGCCAGCATTGGGACGGACACCCCTAACTATGGCTACACCTTC. V usage is TRBV6-1 and J usage is TRBJ1-2; a weak D match, TRBD1 (5 bases). This CDR3 is built from 15 residues. V shed 7 bases and J shed 0 bases, with 15 bases lying between them. Germline lookup yields CDR1 MNHNS and CDR2 SASEGT.

CDR3 sequence (DNA): TGCGCCAGCAACGAAGGGAACACCGGGGAGCTGTTTTTT. This gives the protein CASNEGNTGELFF. V is TRBV5-1 and J is TRBJ2-2; D uncertain. The CDR3 spans 13 residues. From germline, CDR1 is SGHRS and CDR2 YFSETQ. Trimming removed 6 bases from V and 1 base from J, with 7 bases in between.

This clonotype was recorded many times. The V and J genes are TRBV4-3 and TRBJ1-2; no firm D call. With 2 bases removed from V and 4 bases from J, the gap between germline ends came to 11 bases. The V gene's germline CDR1 is LGHNA and CDR2 YSLEER. CDR3 length equals 14 residues. Here the CDR3 reads CASSQLAASYGYTF. As DNA, the CDR3 is TGCGCCAGCAGCCAACTGGCAGCTTCCTATGGCTACACCTTC.

This clonotype turned up a few times. This chain joins TRBV5-1 and TRBJ2-7; 9 bases map to TRBD1. The V gene's germline CDR1 is SGHRS and CDR2 YFSETQ. V gave up 4 bases and J gave up 4 bases; unmatched junction bases: 15. The CDR3 covers 17 residues. The CDR3 nucleotides read TGCGCCAGCAGCCTCGACTGGGACAGGGTGAAGTCATACGAGCAGTACTTC. Protein product: CASSLDWDRVKSYEQYF.

The table lists this clonotype with a few counts. The chain carries TRBV4-3 and TRBJ1-2; TRBD1 matches 7 bases. The junction had 6 bases not matched to a gene; V was cut back by 3 bases and J by 2 bases. CDR1 is LGHNA and CDR2 is YSLEER in the germline V gene. This CDR3 region has 15 residues. The CDR3 coding sequence is TGCGCCAGCAGCCAGGCAACGACAGGGAACTATGGCTACACCTTC. Amino acid sequence: CASSQATTGNYGYTF.

This clonotype appeared many times. This chain links TRBV4-1 with TRBJ2-7, with 8 bases fitting TRBD2. V dropped 1 base and J dropped 3; count of bases not matched to a gene: 5. Germline V CDR1 and CDR2: MGHRA, YSYEKL. CDR3 length: 15 residues. CDR3 sequence reads: CASSQVGSGIYEQYF. The CDR3 region has the DNA TGCGCCAGCAGCCAAGTAGGTAGCGGGATCTACGAGCAGTACTTC.